Below are 12 T cell receptor beta chains sequenced from a single sample in a study of immune cell composition in non-small cell lung cancer. The repertoire was sequenced with immunoSEQ multiplex PCR; TCRdb's copy has only in-frame clones and lacks some. The table has 2,500 or so clones, about 80% seen once. Normal lung was sampled as far from the tumour as possible, at least 3 cm. The sequenced sample consisted of non-adjacent lung tissue. These receptors were taken from a human donor with non-small cell lung cancer.

This chain links TRBV29-1 with TRBJ2-1; 10 bases line up with TRBD2. The germline CDR1 and CDR2 sequences are SQVTM and ANQGSEA. This CDR3 contains 15 residues. With V trimmed by 6 bases and J by 9 bases, 14 bases remained unmatched. The CDR3 bases are TGCAGCGTCGTTGGGAGCGGGAGGGTAGGTGGTGAGCAGTTCTTC. Residues: CSVVGSGRVGGEQFF.

V and J are TRBV7-9 and TRBJ2-5, with 10 nucleotides matching TRBD1. The germline V gene has CDR1 SEHNR and CDR2 FQNEAQ (reference sequence). Trimming cost V 1 base and J 4 bases; bases outside gene matches: 0. The CDR3 is 14 residues long. CDR3 in DNA: TGTGCCAGCAGCTTAGGGACAGGGGGAGAGACCCAGTACTTC. It is translated as CASSLGTGGETQYF.

The chain links TRBV28 to TRBJ2-4; 8 positions agree with TRBD2. This CDR3 is built from 16 residues. Germline CDR1 and CDR2: MDHEN and SYDVKM. With 6 bases clipped from V and 1 base from J, the junction kept 8 bases outside the gene matches. CDR3 nucleotides: TGTGCCAGCAGCGGAACGGGGGGGGTGGCCAAAAACATTCAGTACTTC. Residues: CASSGTGGVAKNIQYF.

J is TRBJ1-1 and V is TRBV5-1; D gene unclear. CDR3 length: 13 residues. From germline, CDR1 is SGHRS and CDR2 YFSETQ. Between the trimmed V and J ends, which lost 0 bases and 2 bases, there was a span of 5 bases. The CDR3 loop is CASSLEQNTEAFF. The CDR3, as DNA: TGCGCCAGCAGCTTGGAACAAAACACTGAAGCTTTCTTT. Full variable domain (rest looked up from reference TRBV5-1 and TRBJ1-1): KAGVTQTPRYLIKTRGQQVTLSCSPISGHRSVSWYQQTPGQGLQFLFEYFSETQRNKGNFPGRFSGRQFSNSRSEMNVSTLELGDSALYLCASSLEQNTEAFFGQGTRLTVV.

The chain is built from TRBV5-1 and TRBJ2-3; 10 nucleotides align to TRBD2. The CDR3 covers 18 residues. CDR1 is SGHRS and CDR2 is YFSETQ in the germline V gene. The V and J ends lost 4 bases and 5 bases, in that order; junction bases with no gene match: 16. The CDR3 DNA sequence: TGCGCCAGCAGCCCACTAGCCCGGGCTAGCGGGGGTGGAGATACGCAGTATTTT. This translates into CASSPLARASGGGDTQYF.

V and J are TRBV7-9 and TRBJ1-5; D gene unclear. The germline V gene has CDR1 SEHNR and CDR2 FQNEAQ (reference sequence). Deletions cut 5 bases from V and 9 bases from J, with 11 bases between. This CDR3 spans 12 amino acids. The CDR3 coding sequence is TGTGCCAGCAGCCAGTTTTCTGGGCCCCAGCATTTT. Residues: CASSQFSGPQHF.

V usage is TRBV7-6 and J usage is TRBJ2-1; 8 bases fit TRBD2. Germline loops: CDR1 SGHVS, CDR2 FNYEAQ. CDR3 size: 17 residues. With 2 bases clipped from V and 2 bases from J, the junction kept 8 bases outside the gene matches. This chain's CDR3 is CASSLYPTGGPYNEQFF. As DNA, the CDR3 is TGTGCCAGCAGCTTATACCCCACGGGAGGGCCCTACAATGAGCAGTTCTTC.

This clone is termed hyperexpanded (1% or more). The chain has TRBV9 and TRBJ1-2, with a possible D match to TRBD1 (5 bases). The V gene's germline CDR1 is SGDLS and CDR2 YYNGEE. V was shortened by 0 bases and J by 8 bases, with 14 bases between the two germline ends. The CDR3 contains 14 residues. CDR3: CASSVVGREGGYTF. The DNA for the CDR3 is TGTGCCAGCAGCGTAGTTGGCAGGGAGGGCGGCTACACCTTC.

The chain uses TRBV5-1 and TRBJ2-7; D is undetermined. V was shortened by 0 bases and J by 3 bases, with 7 bases between the two germline ends. Germline V gene sequence: CDR1 SGHRS, CDR2 YFSETQ. The CDR3 contains 13 residues. CDR3 bases: TGCGCCAGCAGCTTGGTTGACAACTACGAGCAGTACTTC. This translates into CASSLVDNYEQYF.

The chain couples TRBV9 to TRBJ2-7, with TRBD2 as a possible D gene (5 bases). The CDR3 is 15 amino acids. The V gene lost 0 bases and the J gene lost 5 bases, with 15 bases spanning the gap. The germline CDR1 and CDR2 sequences are SGDLS and YYNGEE. DNA for the CDR3: TGTGCCAGCAGCGTAGGAGGGAGCGGTCTCAACGAGCAGTACTTC. This sequence encodes CASSVGGSGLNEQYF.

This sequence joins TRBV7-2 and TRBJ1-2; perhaps TRBD1 as D (6 bases). This CDR3 is built from 14 residues. Trimming removed 4 bases at V and 7 bases at J, with 16 bases between. Germline V CDR1 and CDR2: SGHTA, FQGNSA. This CDR3 reads CASSSPPTGTGYTF. The CDR3 bases are TGTGCCAGCAGCTCCCCCCCGACAGGTACTGGCTACACCTTC.

The chain is built from TRBV28 and TRBJ2-3, with D perhaps matching TRBD2 (6 bases). V was pared by 5 bases and J by 2 bases, with 17 bases between. This CDR3 has 16 residues. Germline loops: CDR1 MDHEN, CDR2 SYDVKM. In nucleotides, the CDR3 is TGTGCCAGCAGTACTGGGGACTCCCGGCTCACAGATACGCAGTATTTT. Its translation is CASSTGDSRLTDTQYF.